This T cell receptor (beta chain) came from a study of blood T cell repertoires in COVID-19. Only in-frame clones appear in the TCRdb table, and some are missing; sequencing was by immunoSEQ multiplex PCR. The table has about 150,000 clones, 85% to 90% seen once; the top ten hold about 6%. Sequencing was carried out using peripheral blood. The sequence derives from a man aged 80 or over with acute or convalescent COVID-19.

The CDR3 spells CASSPLGAGNNYEQYF. The CDR3 DNA reads TGTGCCAGCAGCCCTTTAGGCGCGGGGAACAACTACGAGCAGTACTTC. The rearrangement links TRBV11-2 to TRBJ2-7, with D maybe TRBD2 (6 bases). Trimming took 5 bases from V and 3 from J, leaving 20 bases between them. The germline V gene encodes CDR1 SGHAT and CDR2 FQNNGV. The CDR3 is 16 amino acids.